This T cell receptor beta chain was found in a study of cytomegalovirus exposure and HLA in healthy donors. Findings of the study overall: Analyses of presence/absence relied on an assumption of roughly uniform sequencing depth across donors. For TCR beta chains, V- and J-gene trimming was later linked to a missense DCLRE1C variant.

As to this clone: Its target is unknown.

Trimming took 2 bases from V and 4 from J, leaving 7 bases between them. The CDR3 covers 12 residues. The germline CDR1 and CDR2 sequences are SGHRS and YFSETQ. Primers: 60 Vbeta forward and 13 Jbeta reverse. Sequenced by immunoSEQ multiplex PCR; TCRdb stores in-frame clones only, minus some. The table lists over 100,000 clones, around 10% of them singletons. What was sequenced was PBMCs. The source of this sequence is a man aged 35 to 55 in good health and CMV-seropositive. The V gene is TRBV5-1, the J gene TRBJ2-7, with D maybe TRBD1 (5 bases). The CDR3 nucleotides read TGCGCCAGCAGCTTTGACAGTTACGAGCAGTACTTC. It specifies CASSFDSYEQYF. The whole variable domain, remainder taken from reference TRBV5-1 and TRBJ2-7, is KAGVTQTPRYLIKTRGQQVTLSCSPISGHRSVSWYQQTPGQGLQFLFEYFSETQRNKGNFPGRFSGRQFSNSRSEMNVSTLELGDSALYLCASSFDSYEQYFGPGTRLTVT.